This T cell receptor (beta chain) was captured in a study of T-cell reconstitution after alpha-beta-depleted transplantation in children (dated by TCRdb to the mid-2010s). Regarding the research as a whole: T-cell immune reconstitution after TCRalphabeta/CD19-depleted allogeneic hematopoietic cell transplantation in children was quantitatively tracked in the study by means of TCR repertoire profiling.

Preparation of the library involved PCR. The reads were generated on an Illumina HiSeq 2500. To normalize quantification of the TCRbeta repertoire, the TCR libraries were built with molecular barcoding that relied on unique molecular identifiers. Starting from the raw public reads, TCRdb applied fastp trimming at Q25, assembled clones with MiXCR and retained in-frame beta chains. Here each entry gathers all rows of one CDR3 protein and keeps the most common genes and DNA. The table for this sample lists about 300,000 distinct CDR3 sequences; 9.5% to 13% of them were counted only once. The ten biggest clones cover just under 7.5% of the sample. Study-wide conclusions, independent of this receptor: Apparently early alphabetaT-cell count recovery about two months after transplant reportedly relied on only several hundred rapidly expanded clones derived from non-depleted graft cells. In some patients, high TCRbeta diversity at day 60 was attributed to recipient T cells and intrathymic progenitors that had survived conditioning. The frequencies of hyperexpanded clones fell over the following months, and after one year, T-cell counts and TCRbeta diversity were mostly attributed to newly produced T cells.

This clonotype was seen repeatedly, ten times or more. Its specific antigen is unknown. Base quality data are lacking; no much larger clone is found one base away. Counted from cysteine to phenylalanine, this CDR3 has 16 amino acids. CDR3 DNA is the only sequence kept; it has 48 bases, read in frame from the first base. Germline trimming: 0 bases from V, 5 bases from J; junction bases outside gene matches: 5. Based on the germline V gene, the CDR1 and CDR2 sequences are SGHAT and FQNNGV. This specimen's treatment or condition label, per the study, means: allogeneic hematopoietic cell transplantation with graft depleted of TCRalphabeta T cells and CD19 B cells. Transplant recipients were children who received TCRalphabeta/CD19-depleted allogeneic hematopoietic cell grafts.

Source: PBMCs, taken before TCRalphabeta/CD19-depleted stem cell transplant. This chain is built from TRBV11-2 and TRBJ1-4, and 8 junctional nucleotides match TRBD1. The TCR was taken from a boy in the first two years of life with acute myeloid leukemia, due to receive a stem cell transplant. The CDR3 corresponds to CASSLDRRQGNEKLFF. The DNA sequence follows: TGTGCCAGCAGCTTAGATCGGAGACAGGGGAATGAAAAACTGTTTTTT.